One sample yielded the 25 T cell receptor beta chains listed below, sequenced in a study of shared clonotypes between healthy human individuals. Sequencing used immunoSEQ multiplex PCR; TCRdb keeps in-frame clones, though not all of them. The sample lists about 660,000 clones, approximately 74% occurring once. The sequencing sample was made of memory CD4+ T cells sorted from blood. Regarding subset: CD45RA-negative fraction. All receptors come from a woman between 25 and 40 years old in good health.

The CDR3 bases are TGTGCCAGCAGTGGGACACGGGAGAGTACCGGGGAGCTGTTTTTT. Protein product: CASSGTRESTGELFF. This chain connects TRBV2 to TRBJ2-2, with D possibly TRBD2 on 6 matching bases. The CDR3 is made up of 15 amino acids. Germline values: CDR1 SNHLY, CDR2 FYNNEI. V was pared by 4 bases and J by 5 bases, with 14 bases between.

The chain joins TRBV27 to TRBJ1-4, with D unclear. Germline V gene sequence: CDR1 MNHEY, CDR2 SMNVEV (reference sequence). The CDR3 runs to 14 residues. Trimming cost V 0 bases and J 8 bases, with 10 bases left between them. CDR3 loop: CASSLSPLGEKLFF. As DNA, the CDR3 is TGTGCCAGCAGTTTATCTCCACTGGGGGAAAAACTGTTTTTT.

The chain employs TRBV18 and TRBJ2-1, with a tentative D call TRBD2 (6 bases). Germline CDR1 KGHSH, CDR2 LQKENI. The length of the CDR3 is 14 residues. Trimming shortened V by 1 base and J by 10 bases, and 14 bases separated the two germline ends. The CDR3 region has the DNA TGTGCCAGCTCACCACTGACGCGGGACGGGGAGCAGTTCTTC. Its translation is CASSPLTRDGEQFF.

The rearrangement joins TRBV6-5 to TRBJ2-5, with 8 bases lining up with TRBD1. CDR1 is MNHEY, CDR2 SVGAGI, per germline. The CDR3 consists of 14 residues. Losses at the gene ends were 7 bases for V and 11 bases for J; bases not matched to a gene: 15. The CDR3 here is CASNRGQDGLGQYF. CDR3 in DNA: TGTGCCAGCAACCGGGGACAGGATGGCCTTGGGCAGTACTTC.

In the case of this clone: This likely reflects a read error, since a far larger clone is one base away. The same CDR3 is also encoded by other DNA sequences in this sample. The rearrangement uses TRBV11-2 and TRBJ1-1, with TRBD1 matching 7 bases. The V and J ends lost 4 bases and 7 bases, in that order; junction bases with no gene match: 12. Germline V CDR1 and CDR2: SGHAT, FQNNGV. This CDR3 region has 15 residues. The CDR3, as DNA: TGTGCCAGCAGCTCGGGATACAGGGGAGAGGGTGAAGCTTTCTTT. It specifies CASSSGYRGEGEAFF.

The chain's CDR3 is CASSEVSYGSYNEQFF. Written as DNA, the CDR3 is TGTGCCAGCAGTGAAGTAAGTTATGGATCCTACAATGAGCAGTTCTTC. This chain uses TRBV2 with TRBJ2-1; D is unclear. CDR3 size: 16 residues. CDR1 is SNHLY and CDR2 is FYNNEI in the germline V gene. V lost 1 base to trimming and J lost 1 base, with 11 bases between them.

This clone was found a few times. V is TRBV11-2 and J is TRBJ2-1, with TRBD2 matching over 8 bases. The CDR3 has 16 amino acids. CDR1 is SGHAT and CDR2 is FQNNGV in the germline V gene. The V gene end was trimmed by 4 bases and the J gene end by 3 bases; junction bases not matched to a gene: 8. CDR3 nucleotides: TGTGCCAGCAGCTCGGGGAGCGGGAGTGTCTACAATGAGCAGTTCTTC. Translated: CASSSGSGSVYNEQFF. The full variable domain, its missing parts supplied by reference TRBV11-2 and TRBJ2-1, is EAGVAQSPRYKIIEKRQSVAFWCNPISGHATLYWYQQILGQGPKLLIQFQNNGVVDDSQLPKDRFSAERLKGVDSTLKIQPAKLEDSAVYLCASSSGSGSVYNEQFFGPGTRLTVL.

This clone has more than one count but fewer than ten. The V gene is TRBV25-1, the J gene TRBJ2-3, with D perhaps TRBD2 (6 bases). Germline values: CDR1 MGHDK, CDR2 SYGVNS. Trimming pared 7 bases from V and 0 bases from J, leaving 14 bases between. This CDR3 has 15 amino acids. The CDR3 is CASMTGVSSTDTQYF. The CDR3 nucleotides are TGTGCCAGCATGACGGGAGTTAGTAGCACAGATACGCAGTATTTT.

This chain uses TRBV5-6 with TRBJ1-1; no firm D call. The CDR3 runs to 14 residues. Looked up from germline, CDR1 is SGHDT and CDR2 is YYEEEE. Trimming pared 7 bases from V and 0 bases from J, leaving 13 bases between. The CDR3 nucleotides read TGTGCCAGCTTAACAGTGGGGATGAACACTGAAGCTTTCTTT. This encodes CASLTVGMNTEAFF.

The chain employs TRBV5-1 and TRBJ1-1, with D perhaps matching TRBD1 (5 bases). In germline, CDR1 is SGHRS, CDR2 YFSETQ. The CDR3 runs to 14 residues. Trimming removed 1 base at V and 1 base at J, with 8 bases between. The CDR3 sequence: CASSLFDRNTEAFF. The CDR3 DNA reads as TGCGCCAGCAGCTTGTTCGACAGGAACACTGAAGCTTTCTTT.

The chain joins TRBV10-1 to TRBJ2-5; a possible D gene is TRBD1 (5 bases). V was trimmed by 2 bases and J by 4 bases, leaving 8 bases between them. The CDR3 loop spans 13 amino acids. Germline lookup yields CDR1 WNHNN and CDR2 SYGVQD (reference sequence). The CDR3: CASSEGQGETQYF. Written as DNA, the CDR3 is TGCGCCAGCAGTGAGGGGCAGGGAGAGACCCAGTACTTC.

The rearrangement links TRBV6-1 to TRBJ1-5; D is undetermined. Germline-derived CDR1 and CDR2 are MNHNS and SASEGT. V lost 4 bases and J 1 base, leaving 14 bases between the germline ends. CDR3 length: 16 residues. CDR3 DNA: TGTGCCAGCAGTGTAACCCTGGACGGCAGCAATCAGCCCCAGCATTTT. This codes for CASSVTLDGSNQPQHF.

The table lists this clone with a few counts. The chain joins TRBV7-2 to TRBJ2-1; D might be TRBD2 (6 bases). V lost 4 bases to trimming and J lost 8 bases, with 6 bases between them. The length of the CDR3 is 11 residues. Germline V gives CDR1 SGHTA, CDR2 FQGNSA. The CDR3 reads CASSWRDEQFF. The DNA for the CDR3 is TGTGCCAGCAGCTGGAGGGATGAGCAGTTCTTC.

The genes are TRBV10-3 and TRBJ1-5; weak D call: TRBD1 (6 bases). The CDR3 consists of 17 residues. Looked up from germline, CDR1 is ENHRY and CDR2 is SYGVKD. Deletions cut 3 bases from V and 0 bases from J, with 15 bases between. Here the CDR3 reads CAISDQNQGYSNQPQHF. CDR3 DNA sequence: TGTGCCATCAGTGATCAGAATCAGGGGTATAGCAATCAGCCCCAGCATTTT.

This clone was recorded once. The chain employs TRBV5-1 and TRBJ2-2, with TRBD1 identical over 8 bases. Germline V gives CDR1 SGHRS, CDR2 YFSETQ. The CDR3 has 15 residues. The trim removed 4 bases at V and 4 bases at J, leaving 6 bases unmatched. In DNA form, the CDR3 reads TGCGCCAGCAGCCAGGGACAGGCCCGCACCGGGGAGCTGTTTTTT. As protein: CASSQGQARTGELFF.

This clone was counted once. J is TRBJ2-1 and V is TRBV2; D is uncertain. CDR3 size: 13 residues. V gave up 5 bases and J gave up 5 bases, with 10 bases separating them. Germline V lookup: CDR1 SNHLY, CDR2 FYNNEI. The CDR3 loop reads CASSSDFNNEQFF. The CDR3 DNA follows: TGTGCCAGCAGTTCTGACTTTAACAATGAGCAGTTCTTC.

This sequence joins TRBV19 and TRBJ1-5, with TRBD1 as a possible D gene (5 bases). Trimming removed 6 bases at V and 0 bases at J, with 12 bases between. The CDR3 totals 15 residues. CDR1 and CDR2 from the germline V gene are LNHDA and SQIVND (reference sequence). CDR3 sequence reads: CASSKTAYSNQPQHF. DNA of the CDR3: TGTGCCAGTAGCAAGACAGCTTATAGCAATCAGCCCCAGCATTTT. Looking up the rest from reference TRBV19 and TRBJ1-5 gives the full variable domain: DGGITQSPKYLFRKEGQNVTLSCEQNLNHDAMYWYRQDPGQGLRLIYYSQIVNDFQKGDIAEGYSVSREKKESFPLTVTSAQKNPTAFYLCASSKTAYSNQPQHFGDGTRLSIL.

This clone appeared a single time. The J gene is TRBJ2-7, the V gene TRBV28; D is ambiguous. V lost 3 bases to trimming and J lost 0 bases, with 21 bases between them. CDR1 is MDHEN and CDR2 is SYDVKM in the germline V gene. The CDR3 runs to 18 residues. The CDR3 DNA reads TGTGCCAGCAGTTTCAAGATTACCCTAGGTCCTGTCTCCTACGAGCAGTACTTC. Translating gives CASSFKITLGPVSYEQYF.

The chain carries TRBV28 and TRBJ2-7, with 8 positions matching TRBD1. The CDR3 runs to 14 residues. Per the germline V gene, CDR1 is MDHEN and CDR2 is SYDVKM. With 5 bases clipped from V and 2 bases from J, the junction kept 5 bases outside the gene matches. The CDR3 protein is CASSTGTGTYEQYF. The CDR3 coding sequence is TGTGCCAGCAGTACCGGGACAGGTACCTACGAGCAGTACTTC.

This clone was counted once. The chain links TRBV19 to TRBJ1-3; TRBD1 matches at 7 bases. The V segment lost 4 bases and the J segment 2 bases; nucleotides outside the gene matches: 5. The CDR3 sequence is 15 residues long. From germline, CDR1 is LNHDA and CDR2 SQIVND (reference sequence). The CDR3 sequence is CASSTGGSAGNTIYF. Written as DNA, the CDR3 is TGTGCCAGTAGTACAGGGGGATCAGCTGGAAACACCATATATTTT.

In the case of this clone: Other DNA sequences from this sample encode an identical CDR3 as well. The rearrangement uses TRBV14 and TRBJ2-7; 10 nucleotides agree with TRBD2. The CDR3 loop spans 14 amino acids. Germline V gives CDR1 SGHDN, CDR2 FVKESK. The V and J ends lost 4 bases and 3 bases, in that order; junction bases with no gene match: 3. In nucleotides, the CDR3 is TGTGCCAGCAGCCGGTCTAGCGGGAGCTACGAGCAGTACTTC. Translated, it gives CASSRSSGSYEQYF.

The gene calls are TRBV18 and TRBJ2-1, with 9 bases identical to TRBD2. The CDR3 extends over 14 amino acids. CDR1 is KGHSH, CDR2 LQKENI, per germline. V gave up 2 bases and J gave up 8 bases; unmatched junction bases: 4. The CDR3 spells CASSPMAGGYEQFF. As DNA, the CDR3 is TGTGCCAGCTCACCAATGGCGGGAGGGTATGAGCAGTTCTTC.

This clone showed up just a few times. J is TRBJ1-1 and V is TRBV5-1; D unclear. Trimming removed 4 bases from V and 1 base from J, with 14 bases in between. Germline lookup yields CDR1 SGHRS and CDR2 YFSETQ. This CDR3 is 15 amino acids long. CDR3 coding DNA: TGCGCCAGCAGCCGAGTTGGGATTCGGAACACTGAAGCTTTCTTT. This translates into CASSRVGIRNTEAFF.

This sequence joins TRBV6-5 and TRBJ1-1; 7 bases are a match to TRBD1. CDR1 is MNHEY, CDR2 SVGAGI, per germline. The junction had 4 bases not matched to a gene; V was cut back by 6 bases and J by 0 bases. The CDR3 is made up of 14 amino acids. CDR3 bases: TGTGCCAGCAGACCCGGGACAGTGAACACTGAAGCTTTCTTT. Translating gives CASRPGTVNTEAFF.

This chain joins TRBV2 and TRBJ1-1; no firm D call. The V end was cut by 7 bases, the J end by 4 bases, with 13 bases between. Germline V gene data show CDR1 as SNHLY and CDR2 as FYNNEI. This CDR3 is built from 13 residues. The CDR3 nucleotides are TGTGCCAGCAATTTCGGGCGGAGCACTGAAGCTTTCTTT. Translation gives CASNFGRSTEAFF.